A selection of T cell receptor beta chains follows, all from one sample in a study of PD-1 blockade in mismatch repair-deficient tumors. Sequenced by immunoSEQ multiplex PCR; TCRdb stores in-frame clones only, minus some. This table has about 120,000 clones, roughly nine tenths appearing once. Material: peripheral blood, obtained 44 weeks after starting pembrolizumab. The receptors shown here come from an adult with mismatch repair-deficient cancer. Each CDR3 is given with its conserved first and last residue. D genes are given only for firm matches. The size field is filled for only some rows; it gives once, few, many or a size class.

>TRBV5-4|TRBD2|NA|TRBJ2-2
CASSFDSGRATGELFF
TGTGCCAGCAGCTTTGATAGCGGGAGAGCCACCGGGGAGCTGTTTTTT
>TRBV2|NA|many|TRBJ2-7
CASRGSSAYTYEQYF
TGTGCCAGCAGGGGGAGTAGCGCATACACCTACGAGCAGTACTTC
>TRBV6-6|NA|NA|TRBJ2-7
CASRDGTQAYEQYF
TGTGCCAGCAGAGACGGGACACAAGCCTACGAGCAGTACTTC
>TRBV11-3|TRBD2|NA|TRBJ2-3
CASSLLAAPRDTQYF
TGTGCCAGCAGCTTACTAGCGGCTCCCCGAGATACGCAGTATTTT
>TRBV6-5|NA|NA|TRBJ2-7
CASQSGVTYEQYF
TGTGCCAGCCAGTCGGGGGTGACCTACGAGCAGTACTTC
>TRBV29-1|NA|NA|TRBJ1-1
CSVGVVGGAVTEAFF
TGCAGCGTTGGGGTCGTGGGGGGCGCGGTGACTGAAGCTTTCTTT
>TRBV7-7|TRBD1|NA|TRBJ1-1
CASSLVPRQGHTEAFF
TGTGCCAGCAGCTTAGTACCCCGACAGGGCCACACTGAAGCTTTCTTT
>TRBV19|NA|NA|TRBJ2-7
CASSQGRGWDEQYF
TGTGCCAGTAGCCAGGGGAGGGGTTGGGACGAGCAGTACTTC
>TRBV30|NA|NA|TRBJ2-7
CAWSSSEGAYEQYF
TGTGCCTGGAGTTCCTCCGAGGGGGCCTACGAGCAGTACTTC
>TRBV14|TRBD2|NA|TRBJ2-7
CASSPVAGRYEQYF
TGTGCCAGCAGCCCTGTAGCGGGACGGTACGAGCAGTACTTC
>TRBV4-3|TRBD1|NA|TRBJ1-4
CASSQDRLWLGQVDNEKLFF
TGCGCCAGCAGCCAAGATAGATTGTGGTTAGGACAGGTTGATAATGAAAAACTGTTTTTT
>TRBV7-2|NA|NA|TRBJ2-1
CASSSLRGSYNEQFF
TGTGCCAGCAGCAGCCTACGAGGCTCCTACAATGAGCAGTTCTTC
>TRBV4-1|TRBD2|NA|TRBJ2-1
CASSQDLTASGKIYNEQFF
TGCGCCAGCAGCCAAGACTTAACGGCTAGCGGGAAAATATACAATGAGCAGTTCTTC
>TRBV19|NA|few|TRBJ1-2
CASRISEGSYGYTF
TGTGCCAGTAGAATAAGTGAGGGCTCATATGGCTACACCTTC
>TRBV7-9|TRBD1|many|TRBJ1-2
CASRDSGGADYGYTF
TGTGCCAGCAGGGACTCAGGGGGCGCGGACTATGGCTACACCTTC
>TRBV7-2|TRBD2|NA|TRBJ2-7
CASSPRTSGMHEQYF
TGTGCCAGCAGCCCAAGGACTAGCGGGATGCACGAGCAGTACTTC